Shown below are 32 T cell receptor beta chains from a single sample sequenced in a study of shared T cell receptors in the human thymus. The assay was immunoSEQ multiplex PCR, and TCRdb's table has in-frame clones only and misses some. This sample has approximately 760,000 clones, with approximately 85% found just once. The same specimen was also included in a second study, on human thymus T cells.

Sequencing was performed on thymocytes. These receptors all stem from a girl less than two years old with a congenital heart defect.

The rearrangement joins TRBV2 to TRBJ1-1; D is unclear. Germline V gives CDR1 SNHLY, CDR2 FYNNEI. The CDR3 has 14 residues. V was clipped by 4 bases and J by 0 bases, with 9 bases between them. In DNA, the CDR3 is TGTGCCAGCAGTGCAGCTCGGTTGAACACTGAAGCTTTCTTT. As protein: CASSAARLNTEAFF.

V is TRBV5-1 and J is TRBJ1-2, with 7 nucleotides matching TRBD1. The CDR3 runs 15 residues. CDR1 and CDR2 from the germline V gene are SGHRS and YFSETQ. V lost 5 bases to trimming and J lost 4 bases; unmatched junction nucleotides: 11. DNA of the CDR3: TGCGCCAGCAGATACAACCGGGACAGAGTCTATGGCTACACCTTC. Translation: CASRYNRDRVYGYTF.

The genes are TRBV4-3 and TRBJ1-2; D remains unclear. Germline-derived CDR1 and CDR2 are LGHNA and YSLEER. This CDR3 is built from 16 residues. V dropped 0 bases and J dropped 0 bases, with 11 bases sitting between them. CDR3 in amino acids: CASSQDTQETNYGYTF. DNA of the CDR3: TGCGCCAGCAGCCAAGATACCCAGGAAACTAACTATGGCTACACCTTC.

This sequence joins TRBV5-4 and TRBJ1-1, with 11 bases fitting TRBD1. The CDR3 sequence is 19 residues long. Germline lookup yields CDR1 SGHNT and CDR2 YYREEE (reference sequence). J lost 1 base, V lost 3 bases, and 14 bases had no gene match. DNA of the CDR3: TGTGCCAGCAGCTGGGGGGTCGGGACAGGGGGTTTTCGGAACACTGAAGCTTTCTTT. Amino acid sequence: CASSWGVGTGGFRNTEAFF.

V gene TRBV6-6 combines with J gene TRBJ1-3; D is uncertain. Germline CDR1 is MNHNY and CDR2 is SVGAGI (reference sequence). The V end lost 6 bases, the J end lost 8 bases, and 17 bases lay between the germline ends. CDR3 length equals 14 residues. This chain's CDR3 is CASSPMGVRYTIYF. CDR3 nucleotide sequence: TGTGCCAGCAGCCCAATGGGAGTGAGGTACACCATATATTTT.

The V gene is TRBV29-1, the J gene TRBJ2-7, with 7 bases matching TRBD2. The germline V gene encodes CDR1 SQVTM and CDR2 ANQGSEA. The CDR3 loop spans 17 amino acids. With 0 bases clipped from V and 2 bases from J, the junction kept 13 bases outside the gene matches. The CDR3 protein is CSVEDRGRGNVAYEQYF. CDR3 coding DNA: TGCAGCGTTGAAGATCGGGGGAGGGGAAACGTGGCCTACGAGCAGTACTTC.

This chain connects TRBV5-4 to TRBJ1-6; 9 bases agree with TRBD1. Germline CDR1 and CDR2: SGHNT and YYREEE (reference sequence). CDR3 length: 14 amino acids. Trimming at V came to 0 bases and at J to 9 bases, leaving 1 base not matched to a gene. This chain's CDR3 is CASSLATGGSPLHF. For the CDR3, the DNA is TGTGCCAGCAGCTTGGCGACAGGGGGTTCACCCCTCCACTTT.

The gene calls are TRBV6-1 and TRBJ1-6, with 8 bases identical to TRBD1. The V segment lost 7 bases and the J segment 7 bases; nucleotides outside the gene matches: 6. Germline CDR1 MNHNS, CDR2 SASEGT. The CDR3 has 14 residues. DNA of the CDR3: TGTGCCAGCAACCACAGGGGGTGGAATTCACCCCTCCACTTT. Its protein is CASNHRGWNSPLHF.

The CDR3 here is CASSHDRGPLSLLRKVPFYGYTF. CDR3 nucleotide sequence: TGTGCCAGCAGCCACGACAGGGGGCCCCTGTCTCTACTGAGAAAAGTCCCTTTCTATGGCTACACCTTC. The chain uses TRBV4-2 and TRBJ1-2, with 10 positions matching TRBD1. J gave up 4 bases and V 3 bases, and 29 bases lay outside the gene matches. Looked up from germline, CDR1 is LGHNA and CDR2 is YNFKEQ. The CDR3 consists of 23 residues.

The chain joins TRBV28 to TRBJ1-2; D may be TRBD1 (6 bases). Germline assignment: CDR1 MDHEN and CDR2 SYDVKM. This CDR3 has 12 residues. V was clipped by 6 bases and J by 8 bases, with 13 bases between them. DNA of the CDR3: TGTGCCAGCAGACCACAGGGCGACGGCTACACCTTC. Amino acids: CASRPQGDGYTF.

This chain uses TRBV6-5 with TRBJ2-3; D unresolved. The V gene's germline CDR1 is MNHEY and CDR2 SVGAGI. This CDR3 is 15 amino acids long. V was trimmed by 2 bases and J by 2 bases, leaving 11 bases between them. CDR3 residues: CASSYDPDNTDTQYF. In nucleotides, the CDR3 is TGTGCCAGCAGTTACGACCCAGACAACACAGATACGCAGTATTTT.

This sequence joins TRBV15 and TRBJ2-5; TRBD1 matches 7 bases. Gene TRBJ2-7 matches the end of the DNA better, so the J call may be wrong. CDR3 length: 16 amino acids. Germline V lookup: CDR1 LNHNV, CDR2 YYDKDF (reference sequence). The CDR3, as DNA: TGTGCCACCAGCAGATCCTCCGGGACAGAGACTTACGAGCAGTACTTC. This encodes CATSRSSGTETYEQYF.

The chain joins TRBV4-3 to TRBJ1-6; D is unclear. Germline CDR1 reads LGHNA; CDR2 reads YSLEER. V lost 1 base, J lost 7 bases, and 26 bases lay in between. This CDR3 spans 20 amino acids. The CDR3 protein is CASSQGFAEAPHPQNSPLHF. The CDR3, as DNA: TGCGCCAGCAGCCAAGGTTTTGCGGAGGCTCCTCACCCGCAGAATTCACCCCTCCACTTT.

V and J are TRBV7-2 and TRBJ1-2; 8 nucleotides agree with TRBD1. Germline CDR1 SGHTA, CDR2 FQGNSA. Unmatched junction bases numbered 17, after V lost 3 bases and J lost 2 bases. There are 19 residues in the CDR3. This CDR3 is CASSLGWDSDRGANYGYTF. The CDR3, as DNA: TGTGCCAGCAGCTTGGGGTGGGACTCTGACAGGGGCGCAAACTATGGCTACACCTTC.

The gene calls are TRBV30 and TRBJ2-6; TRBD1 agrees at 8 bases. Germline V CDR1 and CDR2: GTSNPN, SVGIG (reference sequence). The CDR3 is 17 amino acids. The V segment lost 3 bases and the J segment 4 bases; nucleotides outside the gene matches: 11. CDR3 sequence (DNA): TGTGCCTGGAGGACGACAGGGGCCACAACAGGGGCCAACGTCCTGACTTTC. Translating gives CAWRTTGATTGANVLTF.

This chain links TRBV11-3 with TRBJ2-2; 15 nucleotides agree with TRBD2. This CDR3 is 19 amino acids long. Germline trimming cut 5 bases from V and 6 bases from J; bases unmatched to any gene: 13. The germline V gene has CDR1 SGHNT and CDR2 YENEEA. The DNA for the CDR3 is TGTGCCAGCAGCATAGGACTAGCGGGGGGGCGGTATCGGGCCGGGGAGCTGTTTTTT. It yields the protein CASSIGLAGGRYRAGELFF.

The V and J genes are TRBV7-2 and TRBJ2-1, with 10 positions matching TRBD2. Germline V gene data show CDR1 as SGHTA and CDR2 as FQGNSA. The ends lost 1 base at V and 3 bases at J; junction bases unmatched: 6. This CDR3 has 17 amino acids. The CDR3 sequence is CASSLVGLAGVYNEQFF. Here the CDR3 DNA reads TGTGCCAGCAGCTTAGTAGGGCTAGCGGGGGTCTACAATGAGCAGTTCTTC.

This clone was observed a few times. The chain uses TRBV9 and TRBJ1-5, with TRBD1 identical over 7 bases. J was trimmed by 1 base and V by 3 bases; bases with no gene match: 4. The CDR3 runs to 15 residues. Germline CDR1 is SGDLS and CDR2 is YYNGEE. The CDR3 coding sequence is TGTGCCAGCAGCGCAACAGGGGAGAGCAATCAGCCCCAGCATTTT. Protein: CASSATGESNQPQHF.

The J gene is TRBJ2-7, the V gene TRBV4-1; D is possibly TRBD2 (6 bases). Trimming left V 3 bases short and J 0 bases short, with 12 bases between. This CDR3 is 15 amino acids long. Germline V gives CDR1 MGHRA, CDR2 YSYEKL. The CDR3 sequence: CASSHRDSGSYEQYF. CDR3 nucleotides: TGCGCCAGCAGCCACCGGGACTCTGGCTCCTACGAGCAGTACTTC.

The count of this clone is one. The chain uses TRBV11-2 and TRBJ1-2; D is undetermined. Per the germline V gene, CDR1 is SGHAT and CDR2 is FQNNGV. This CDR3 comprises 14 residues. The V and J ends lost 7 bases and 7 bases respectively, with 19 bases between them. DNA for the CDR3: TGTGCCAGCATCAAAGGAAGAGGGTTGGCTGGCTACACCTTC. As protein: CASIKGRGLAGYTF.

CDR3 sequence reads: CASSVVSKRSSYNEQFF. In nucleotides, the CDR3 is TGTGCCAGCAGCGTAGTGAGCAAACGAAGCTCCTACAATGAGCAGTTCTTC. This chain links TRBV9 with TRBJ2-1; the D is unclear. This CDR3 is built from 17 residues. Germline V gene data show CDR1 as SGDLS and CDR2 as YYNGEE. With 0 bases removed from V and 0 bases from J, the gap between germline ends came to 13 bases.

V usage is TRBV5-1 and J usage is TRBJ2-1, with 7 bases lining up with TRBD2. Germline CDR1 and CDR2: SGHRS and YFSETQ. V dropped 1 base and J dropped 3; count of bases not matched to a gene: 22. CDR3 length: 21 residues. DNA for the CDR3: TGCGCCAGCAGCTTGTCGGGCTCGAGGCTAGCGGACGGGGATTACTACAATGAGCAGTTCTTC. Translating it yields CASSLSGSRLADGDYYNEQFF.

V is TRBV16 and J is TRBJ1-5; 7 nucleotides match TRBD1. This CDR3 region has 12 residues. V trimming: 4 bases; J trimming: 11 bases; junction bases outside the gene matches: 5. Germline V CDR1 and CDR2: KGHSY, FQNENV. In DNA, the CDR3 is TGTGCCAGCAGCCCAAAGACAGGGACCCAGCATTTT. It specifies CASSPKTGTQHF. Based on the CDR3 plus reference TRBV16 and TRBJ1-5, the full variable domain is GEEVAQTPKHLVRGEGQKAKLYCAPIKGHSYVFWYQQVLKNEFKFLISFQNENVFDETGMPKERFSAKCLPNSPCSLEIQATKLEDSAVYFCASSPKTGTQHFGDGTRLSIL.

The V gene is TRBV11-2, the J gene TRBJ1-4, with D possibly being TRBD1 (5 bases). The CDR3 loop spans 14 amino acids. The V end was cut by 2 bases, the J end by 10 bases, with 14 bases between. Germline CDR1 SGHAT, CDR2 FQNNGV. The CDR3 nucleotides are TGTGCCAGCAGCTTATCCCCCCCGACAGTAAAACTGTTTTTT. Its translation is CASSLSPPTVKLFF.

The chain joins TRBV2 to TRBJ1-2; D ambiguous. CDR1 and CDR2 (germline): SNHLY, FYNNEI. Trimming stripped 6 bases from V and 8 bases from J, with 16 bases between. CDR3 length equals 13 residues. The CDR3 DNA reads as TGTGCCAGCAGCGTGCGCCCCGGGAGGGGCTACACCTTC. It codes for CASSVRPGRGYTF. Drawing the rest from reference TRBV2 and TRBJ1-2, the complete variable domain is EPEVTQTPSHQVTQMGQEVILRCVPISNHLYFYWYRQILGQKVEFLVSFYNNEISEKSEIFDDQFSVERPDGSNFTLKIRSTKLEDSAMYFCASSVRPGRGYTFGSGTRLTVV.

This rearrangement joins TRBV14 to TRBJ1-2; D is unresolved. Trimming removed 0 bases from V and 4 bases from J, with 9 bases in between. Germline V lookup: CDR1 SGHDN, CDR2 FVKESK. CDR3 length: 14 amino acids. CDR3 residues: CASSQDEHPYGYTF. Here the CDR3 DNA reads TGTGCCAGCAGCCAAGATGAACATCCCTATGGCTACACCTTC.

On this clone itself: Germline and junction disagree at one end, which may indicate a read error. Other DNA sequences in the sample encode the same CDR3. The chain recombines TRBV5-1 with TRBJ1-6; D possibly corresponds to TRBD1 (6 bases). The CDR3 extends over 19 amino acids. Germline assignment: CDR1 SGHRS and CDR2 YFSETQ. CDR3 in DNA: TGCGCCAGCAGCTTGAGGGGGTCCGGGAATAGGTCCTATAACTCACCCCTCCACTTT. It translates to CASSLRGSGNRSYNSPLHF.

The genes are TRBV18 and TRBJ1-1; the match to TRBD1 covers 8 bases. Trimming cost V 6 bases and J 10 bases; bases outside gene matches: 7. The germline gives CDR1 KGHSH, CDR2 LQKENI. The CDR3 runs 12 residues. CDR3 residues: CASSLGQGRAFF. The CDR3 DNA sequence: TGTGCCAGCTCCCTAGGACAGGGTAGAGCTTTCTTT.

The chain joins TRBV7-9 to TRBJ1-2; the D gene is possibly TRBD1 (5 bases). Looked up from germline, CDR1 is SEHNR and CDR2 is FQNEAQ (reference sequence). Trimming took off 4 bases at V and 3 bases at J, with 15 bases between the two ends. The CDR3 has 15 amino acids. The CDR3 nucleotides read TGTGCCAGCAGCTCAGCGTCGGGGGTGGACTATGGCTACACCTTC. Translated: CASSSASGVDYGYTF.

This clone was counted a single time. The CDR3 nucleotides read TGTGCTAGTGGTTTGCCCCGGGACAGGAGGAGCTCTGGAAACACCATATATTTT. This translates into CASGLPRDRRSSGNTIYF. V gene TRBV12-5 combines with J gene TRBJ1-3, with TRBD1 matching 8 bases. J was trimmed by 0 bases and V by 2 bases; bases with no gene match: 9. CDR1 LGHNT and CDR2 FRNRAP come from the germline V gene. The CDR3 sequence is 18 residues long.

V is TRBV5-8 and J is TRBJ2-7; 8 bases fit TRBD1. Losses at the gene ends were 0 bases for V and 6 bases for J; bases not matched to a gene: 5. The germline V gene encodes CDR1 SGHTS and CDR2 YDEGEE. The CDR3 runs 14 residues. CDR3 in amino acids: CASSLGRGLGEQYF. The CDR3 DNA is TGTGCCAGCAGCTTGGGCAGGGGGCTAGGCGAGCAGTACTTC.

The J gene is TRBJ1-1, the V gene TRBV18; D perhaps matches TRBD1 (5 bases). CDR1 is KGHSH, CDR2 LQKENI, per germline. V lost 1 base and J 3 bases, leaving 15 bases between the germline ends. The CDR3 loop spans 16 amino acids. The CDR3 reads CASSPRPGRSDTEAFF. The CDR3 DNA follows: TGTGCCAGCTCACCACGGCCAGGGAGGAGTGACACTGAAGCTTTCTTT.